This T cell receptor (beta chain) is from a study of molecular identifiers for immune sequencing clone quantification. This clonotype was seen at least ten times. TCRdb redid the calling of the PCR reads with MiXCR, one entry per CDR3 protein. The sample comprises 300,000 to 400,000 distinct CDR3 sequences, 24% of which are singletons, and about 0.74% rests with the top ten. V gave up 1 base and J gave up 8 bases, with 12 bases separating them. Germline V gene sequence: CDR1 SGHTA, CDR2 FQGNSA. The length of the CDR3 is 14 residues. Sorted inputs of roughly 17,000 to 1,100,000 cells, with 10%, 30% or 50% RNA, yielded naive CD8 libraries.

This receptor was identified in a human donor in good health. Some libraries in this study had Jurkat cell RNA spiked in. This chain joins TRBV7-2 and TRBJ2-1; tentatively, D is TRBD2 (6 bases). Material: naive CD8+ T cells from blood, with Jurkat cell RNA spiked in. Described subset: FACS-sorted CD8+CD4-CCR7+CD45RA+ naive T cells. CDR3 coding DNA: TGTGCCAGCAGCTTAGGTGTAGGGGACTATGAGCAGTTCTTC. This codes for CASSLGVGDYEQFF.